The rows below give T cell receptor beta chains drawn from one sample of a study of ipilimumab plus nivolumab after autologous stem cell transplantation. Clones were read by immunoSEQ multiplex PCR, and TCRdb kept only the in-frame ones, dropping some. The sample consists of some 25,000 clones, about 86% of them appearing once. Sequencing used PBMCs, obtained in a trial of ipilimumab plus nivolumab as post-transplant consolidation. Receptor source: a male donor with diffuse large B-cell lymphoma. Each CDR3 is given with its conserved first and last residue. The order of the fields is V gene, clone size, D gene, J gene, CDR3 DNA, CDR3 protein. The D gene is left open where the match is weak. Only some rows state a clone size, as once, few, many or a class for expanded clones.

v_call: TRBV7-9
clone_size: -
d_call: -
j_call: TRBJ1-4
cdr3_nt: TGTGCCAGCAACGGTGGACATCTTAAGTCAGGGCTGTTTTTT
cdr3_aa: CASNGGHLKSGLFF

v_call: TRBV5-1
clone_size: once
d_call: -
j_call: TRBJ2-7
cdr3_nt: TGCGCCAGCAGCTTGACAGGTAACCCGAACGAGCAGTACTTC
cdr3_aa: CASSLTGNPNEQYF

v_call: TRBV6-6
clone_size: few
d_call: -
j_call: TRBJ2-2
cdr3_nt: TGTGCCAGCAGGGGGGCACCGAACACCGGGGAGCTGTTTTTT
cdr3_aa: CASRGAPNTGELFF

v_call: TRBV15
clone_size: -
d_call: -
j_call: TRBJ2-7
cdr3_nt: TGTGCCACCAGCAGAAAACTCGGTGGGGGGCTGTCCTACGAGCAGTACTTC
cdr3_aa: CATSRKLGGGLSYEQYF

v_call: TRBV7-9
clone_size: -
d_call: TRBD1
j_call: TRBJ2-5
cdr3_nt: TGTGCCAGCAGCTCATCGACAGGGGTTCAAGAGACCCAGTACTTC
cdr3_aa: CASSSSTGVQETQYF

v_call: TRBV5-4
clone_size: -
d_call: -
j_call: TRBJ1-1
cdr3_nt: TGTGCCAGCAGCTTCCGGGGGAGGAACACTGAAGCTTTCTTT
cdr3_aa: CASSFRGRNTEAFF

v_call: TRBV6-5
clone_size: -
d_call: -
j_call: TRBJ1-2
cdr3_nt: TGTGCCAGCAGGGACGCGGGGGGCGGAAACTATGGCTACACCTTC
cdr3_aa: CASRDAGGGNYGYTF

v_call: TRBV16
clone_size: -
d_call: -
j_call: TRBJ1-5
cdr3_nt: TGTGCCAGCAGCCAATCGAAGGGGGGGCCTGGCAATCAGCCCCAGCATTTT
cdr3_aa: CASSQSKGGPGNQPQHF

v_call: TRBV7-9
clone_size: -
d_call: TRBD1
j_call: TRBJ1-3
cdr3_nt: TGTGCCAGCAGTCGACAGGGATCTGGAAACACCATATATTTT
cdr3_aa: CASSRQGSGNTIYF

v_call: TRBV28
clone_size: -
d_call: TRBD1
j_call: TRBJ1-4
cdr3_nt: TGTGCCAGCAGATCTACATCATGGGACAGGCGTGAAAAACTGTTTTTT
cdr3_aa: CASRSTSWDRREKLFF

v_call: TRBV12-2
clone_size: -
d_call: -
j_call: TRBJ2-1
cdr3_nt: TGTGCAAGTCGCTTAGTGAGGTCCGCTAGCGGGTACAATGAGCAGTTCTTC
cdr3_aa: CASRLVRSASGYNEQFF

v_call: TRBV11-3
clone_size: -
d_call: -
j_call: TRBJ1-1
cdr3_nt: TGTGCCAGCAGCTTAGGGACAGCCAATGAAGCTTTCTTT
cdr3_aa: CASSLGTANEAFF

v_call: TRBV6-5
clone_size: -
d_call: TRBD1
j_call: TRBJ1-1
cdr3_nt: TGTGCCAGCAGGCGGACAGGGCGGAACACTGAAGCTTTCTTT
cdr3_aa: CASRRTGRNTEAFF

v_call: TRBV6-1
clone_size: -
d_call: -
j_call: TRBJ1-2
cdr3_nt: TGTGCCAGCAGCATTCGGGGAGACTATGGCTACACCTTC
cdr3_aa: CASSIRGDYGYTF

v_call: TRBV19
clone_size: -
d_call: -
j_call: TRBJ1-2
cdr3_nt: TGTGCCAGTAGTCCCGCACAGGAAGCTAACTATGGCTACACCTTC
cdr3_aa: CASSPAQEANYGYTF

v_call: TRBV30
clone_size: -
d_call: -
j_call: TRBJ1-1
cdr3_nt: TGTGCCTGGAGTGTCGGTAGGTACGGCACTGAAGCTTTCTTT
cdr3_aa: CAWSVGRYGTEAFF

v_call: TRBV5-5
clone_size: -
d_call: -
j_call: TRBJ2-5
cdr3_nt: TGTGCCAGCAGCCTCCAAGAGACCCAGTACTTC
cdr3_aa: CASSLQETQYF

v_call: TRBV6-4
clone_size: -
d_call: -
j_call: TRBJ1-1
cdr3_nt: TGTGCCAGCAGTGACTCAAGAGACACTGAAGCTTTCTTT
cdr3_aa: CASSDSRDTEAFF

v_call: TRBV11-2
clone_size: -
d_call: TRBD2
j_call: TRBJ2-1
cdr3_nt: TGTGCCAGCAGCTCCCGGGGACTAGCGGGGGGGCTATACAATGAGCAGTTCTTC
cdr3_aa: CASSSRGLAGGLYNEQFF

v_call: TRBV10-2
clone_size: -
d_call: -
j_call: TRBJ2-1
cdr3_nt: TGCGCCACCCAGTGGGGGGATGACGGCAATGAGCAGTTCTTC
cdr3_aa: CATQWGDDGNEQFF

v_call: TRBV27
clone_size: few
d_call: TRBD1
j_call: TRBJ1-6
cdr3_nt: TGTGCCAGCAGGGAACAGGGGGCTTATAATTCACCCCTCCACTTT
cdr3_aa: CASREQGAYNSPLHF

v_call: TRBV30
clone_size: -
d_call: -
j_call: TRBJ1-1
cdr3_nt: TGTGCCTTCACAGAGAACACTGAGGCTTTCTTT
cdr3_aa: CAFTENTEAFF

v_call: TRBV13
clone_size: -
d_call: -
j_call: TRBJ2-2
cdr3_nt: TGTGCCAGCATGAGGCGGGGAGATGCGAACACCGGGGAGCTGTTTTTT
cdr3_aa: CASMRRGDANTGELFF

v_call: TRBV7-2
clone_size: once
d_call: TRBD2
j_call: TRBJ2-7
cdr3_nt: TGTGCCAGCAGCCATAGCGGGAGCTCCTACGAGCAGTACTTC
cdr3_aa: CASSHSGSSYEQYF

v_call: TRBV27
clone_size: -
d_call: -
j_call: TRBJ1-1
cdr3_nt: TGTGCCAGCAGTAAATTACAGGGAGGGCAGGGCCTTGACACTGAAGCTTTCTTT
cdr3_aa: CASSKLQGGQGLDTEAFF

v_call: TRBV7-9
clone_size: once
d_call: -
j_call: TRBJ1-5
cdr3_nt: TGTGCCAGCAGCTCAGGCACAGGGCGGAATCAGCCCCAGCATTTT
cdr3_aa: CASSSGTGRNQPQHF

v_call: TRBV29-1
clone_size: -
d_call: -
j_call: TRBJ2-6
cdr3_nt: TGCAGCGTTGGTTATAGGGGGACGACTGGGGCCAACGTCCTGACTTTC
cdr3_aa: CSVGYRGTTGANVLTF

v_call: TRBV6-5
clone_size: -
d_call: -
j_call: TRBJ1-1
cdr3_nt: TGTGCCAGCACCCAAGCTAGGGGCACGGACACTGAAGCTTTCTTT
cdr3_aa: CASTQARGTDTEAFF

v_call: TRBV27
clone_size: -
d_call: -
j_call: TRBJ1-3
cdr3_nt: TGTGCCAGCAGTCTCCGCGAGGCGCCTGGAAACACCATATATTTT
cdr3_aa: CASSLREAPGNTIYF

v_call: TRBV6-1
clone_size: -
d_call: -
j_call: TRBJ1-1
cdr3_nt: TGTGCGAGCAAGTTGACGGACGCCTTTCCTGAAGCTTTCTTT
cdr3_aa: CASKLTDAFPEAFF

v_call: TRBV11-3
clone_size: -
d_call: -
j_call: TRBJ2-1
cdr3_nt: TGTGCCAGCAGCGCCGAAGATGAGCAGTTCTTC
cdr3_aa: CASSAEDEQFF

v_call: TRBV5-6
clone_size: -
d_call: -
j_call: TRBJ2-3
cdr3_nt: TGTGCCAGCAGCTTGGGCGGATACACAGATACGCAGTATTTT
cdr3_aa: CASSLGGYTDTQYF

v_call: TRBV7-7
clone_size: -
d_call: -
j_call: TRBJ2-1
cdr3_nt: TGTGCCAGCAGCCCATCATGGGACGGACCCTACAATGAGCAGTTCTTC
cdr3_aa: CASSPSWDGPYNEQFF

v_call: TRBV19
clone_size: few
d_call: -
j_call: TRBJ1-1
cdr3_nt: TGTGCCAGTAGTCTAAGGGCCGCCACTGAAGCTTTCTTT
cdr3_aa: CASSLRAATEAFF

v_call: TRBV13
clone_size: few
d_call: -
j_call: TRBJ1-5
cdr3_nt: TGTGCCAGCAGCTTAAGGGGGAGTGACTTGCCCCAGCATTTT
cdr3_aa: CASSLRGSDLPQHF

v_call: TRBV19
clone_size: -
d_call: -
j_call: TRBJ2-3
cdr3_nt: TGTGCCAGTAGGGGGGATATCGATACGCAGTATTTT
cdr3_aa: CASRGDIDTQYF

v_call: TRBV19
clone_size: -
d_call: TRBD1
j_call: TRBJ1-4
cdr3_nt: TGTGCCAGTAAGGGACAGGGGGCAGCTAATGAAAAACTGTTTTTT
cdr3_aa: CASKGQGAANEKLFF

v_call: TRBV21-1
clone_size: -
d_call: -
j_call: TRBJ1-5
cdr3_nt: TGTGCCAGCGGCAAGGAGGAGGTAGGCAATCAGCCCCAGCATTTT
cdr3_aa: CASGKEEVGNQPQHF

v_call: TRBV6-5
clone_size: -
d_call: -
j_call: TRBJ1-1
cdr3_nt: TGTGCCAGCACCTCGCTGGGGGGCACAACTGAAGCTTTCTTT
cdr3_aa: CASTSLGGTTEAFF

v_call: TRBV14
clone_size: -
d_call: -
j_call: TRBJ1-2
cdr3_nt: TGTGCCAGCAGCCAAGATACCTACTATGGCTACACCTTC
cdr3_aa: CASSQDTYYGYTF

v_call: TRBV29-1
clone_size: once
d_call: -
j_call: TRBJ1-4
cdr3_nt: TGCAGCGTTAGTGTCTCTAATGAAAAACTGTTTTTT
cdr3_aa: CSVSVSNEKLFF

v_call: TRBV19
clone_size: -
d_call: -
j_call: TRBJ2-5
cdr3_nt: TGTGCCAGTACTCAGGACCCCGGGGAGACCCAGTACTTC
cdr3_aa: CASTQDPGETQYF

v_call: TRBV11-2
clone_size: -
d_call: -
j_call: TRBJ2-2
cdr3_nt: TGTGCCAGCAGCGCCCTGAGGGGCACCGGGGAGCTGTTTTTT
cdr3_aa: CASSALRGTGELFF

v_call: TRBV5-1
clone_size: -
d_call: -
j_call: TRBJ2-1
cdr3_nt: TGCGCCAGCAGCTTGGGACACTCCTCCTACAATGAGCAGTTCTTC
cdr3_aa: CASSLGHSSYNEQFF

v_call: TRBV5-1
clone_size: -
d_call: -
j_call: TRBJ1-1
cdr3_nt: TGCGCCAGCAGCTTCTCCCTGGATAACACTGAAGCTTTCTTT
cdr3_aa: CASSFSLDNTEAFF

v_call: TRBV5-1
clone_size: -
d_call: -
j_call: TRBJ1-1
cdr3_nt: TGCGCCAGCAGCTCATCCGGGACCTCGAACACTGAAGCTTTCTTT
cdr3_aa: CASSSSGTSNTEAFF

v_call: TRBV9
clone_size: few
d_call: -
j_call: TRBJ1-1
cdr3_nt: TGTGCCAGCAGCGTAGCGGTAGGGTCCGCTGAAGCTTTCTTT
cdr3_aa: CASSVAVGSAEAFF

v_call: TRBV7-2
clone_size: once
d_call: -
j_call: TRBJ1-2
cdr3_nt: TGTGCCAGCAGCCTAGGGAGCTTACAGAGATATGGCTACACCTTC
cdr3_aa: CASSLGSLQRYGYTF